These T cell receptor beta chains were read from a single sample in a study of PD-1 blockade in classical Hodgkin lymphoma. Data came from immunoSEQ multiplex PCR; TCRdb stores just in-frame clones and leaves some out. The data hold almost 85,000 clones, with under 90% observed a single time. Specimen: peripheral blood mononuclear cells (PBMCs), collected at baseline. The receptors shown here come from a human donor with classical Hodgkin lymphoma. The CDR3 runs from the conserved cysteine through the conserved F or W. The D gene is left open where the match is weak. Clone size is stated in some rows and not others, as once, few, many or a class when expanded.

clone_size j_call d_call v_call cdr3_nt cdr3_aa
. TRBJ2-5 . TRBV11-2 TGTGCCAGCAGCGCCAGAGGGAGGACAAAACAAGAGACCCAGTACTTC CASSARGRTKQETQYF
. TRBJ2-5 . TRBV30 TGTGCCTGGAGGGGTCGGTTCGATACGGGGACCCAGTACTTC CAWRGRFDTGTQYF
. TRBJ1-2 . TRBV6-1 TGTGCCAGCAGTGAACCTACCAGGGGTGGCTACACCTTC CASSEPTRGGYTF
. TRBJ1-4 . TRBV27 TGTGCCAGCGGTGCCGCGAGCGAACCTCTTTATGAAAAACTGTTTTTT CASGAASEPLYEKLFF
few TRBJ1-1 TRBD1 TRBV2 TGTGCCAGTGACAGGGGAGTGAACACTGAAGCTTTCTTT CASDRGVNTEAFF
once TRBJ1-5 . TRBV4-2 TGTGCCAGCAGCCAAGATCTAACGACTACTCAGCCCCAGCATTTT CASSQDLTTTQPQHF
. TRBJ2-2 TRBD2 TRBV5-1 TGCGCCAGCAGCTTGGCGGCGGGGGCCGGGGAGCTGTTTTTT CASSLAAGAGELFF
. TRBJ1-4 TRBD1 TRBV5-1 TGCGCCAGCAGCTTGGCCCCGTCCGGGACAGAGGGGAAAAAACTGTTTTTT CASSLAPSGTEGKKLFF
. TRBJ2-7 . TRBV13 TGTGCCAGCAGCTTAATACGGGGATCGAGCTCCTACGAGCAGTACTTC CASSLIRGSSSYEQYF
. TRBJ1-4 . TRBV11-2 TGTGCCAGCACCGCCCCGGCAGGGAGAAAACTGTTTTTT CASTAPAGRKLFF
. TRBJ2-2 TRBD2 TRBV19 TGTGCCAGCCTCGGGACTAGCGGGATAAGGGGGGCCGTCACCGGGGAGCTGTTTTTT CASLGTSGIRGAVTGELFF
. TRBJ1-6 TRBD1 TRBV30 TGTGCCTGGGGCGGACAGGTGGATTCACCCCTCCACTTT CAWGGQVDSPLHF
. TRBJ2-1 TRBD2 TRBV19 TGTGCCAGTAGAGCCGGCCGCACTAGCGGGAGGGAAGGCAATGAGCAGTTCTTC CASRAGRTSGREGNEQFF
. TRBJ2-1 . TRBV7-8 TGTGCCAGCAGCGCCAGGGGAGTGGGTATGAATGAGCAGTTCTTC CASSARGVGMNEQFF
once TRBJ2-7 . TRBV5-1 TGCGCCAGCAGCTTGACGGCGGGACGTATGAACGAGCAGTACTTC CASSLTAGRMNEQYF
. TRBJ1-2 . TRBV27 TGTGCCAGCAGTCCCATTTTGGGGACCTACACCTTC CASSPILGTYTF
. TRBJ1-1 TRBD1 TRBV4-2 TGTGCCAGCAGCCAAGGACAGGGGCTAACGAACACTGAAGCTTTCTTT CASSQGQGLTNTEAFF
once TRBJ2-7 . TRBV7-2 TGTGCCAGCAGCATAGGACACGCCTACGAGCAGTACTTC CASSIGHAYEQYF
. TRBJ2-1 TRBD2 TRBV29-1 TGCAGCTCCAGAACGGGACTAGCGGTACGAAGCTCCTACAATGAGCAGTTCTTC CSSRTGLAVRSSYNEQFF
. TRBJ1-4 . TRBV4-1 TGCGCCAGCAACCAGGGGCGGACTGAAAAACTGTTTTTT CASNQGRTEKLFF
. TRBJ1-2 TRBD1 TRBV4-3 TGCGCCAGCAGCCAAGAGGTGAACAGGGGGAACTATGGCTACACCTTC CASSQEVNRGNYGYTF
. TRBJ2-3 . TRBV9 TGTGCCAGCAGCCCCCGTTTCCGGGCAGATACGCAGTATTTT CASSPRFRADTQYF
. TRBJ2-7 TRBD1 TRBV18 TGTGCCAGCTCACCGAGACAGGGCGACTCCTACGAGCAGTACTTC CASSPRQGDSYEQYF
. TRBJ1-2 TRBD1 TRBV4-2 TGTGCCAGCAGCCAGTCCGGGACAGGGGGCGATGGCTACACCTTC CASSQSGTGGDGYTF
. TRBJ2-3 TRBD2 TRBV7-2 TGTGCCAGCAGCTTAGTTGGGGGAGGGTCCACAGATACGCAGTATTTT CASSLVGGGSTDTQYF
. TRBJ1-2 TRBD1 TRBV5-4 TGTGCCAGCAGCCGACCGGGACAGGGCTATGGCTACACCTTC CASSRPGQGYGYTF
. TRBJ2-3 . TRBV5-1 TGCGCCAGCAGCTTCCTAGAGACCCCAGATACGCAGTATTTT CASSFLETPDTQYF
once TRBJ2-1 TRBD2 TRBV7-9 TGTGCCAGCAGCTTAGAACTAGCGGGAGGGGTTTACAATGAGCAGTTCTTC CASSLELAGGVYNEQFF
. TRBJ2-7 TRBD1 TRBV5-6 TGTGCCAGCAGCTTGGCTACCGGGACAGGGGCCGCCCCTTACTACGAGCAGTACTTC CASSLATGTGAAPYYEQYF
. TRBJ2-7 . TRBV7-9 TGTGCCAGCAGCATGGATCTAGGAATGCACGAGCAGTACTTC CASSMDLGMHEQYF
. TRBJ2-7 . TRBV6-1 TGTGCCAGCGGTCGGGGGTACCCCTACGAGCAGTACTTC CASGRGYPYEQYF
once TRBJ2-1 . TRBV7-2 TGTGCCAGCAGCATCTCCGCCTACAATGAGCAGTTCTTC CASSISAYNEQFF
. TRBJ2-7 . TRBV11-2 TGTGCCAGCAGCCACGGGGTGTATTCCTACGAGCAGTACTTC CASSHGVYSYEQYF
. TRBJ2-1 . TRBV13 TGTGCCAGCAGCTTAGAAGGGACGGGATTCTACAATGAGCAGTTCTTC CASSLEGTGFYNEQFF
. TRBJ2-3 TRBD2 TRBV30 TGTGCCTGGAGCGTAACGCCGCTAGCGGCGGGGGATACGCAGTATTTT CAWSVTPLAAGDTQYF
. TRBJ2-7 . TRBV19 TGTGCCAGTAGTATGATTGGTGGACGAATCTACGAGCAGTACTTC CASSMIGGRIYEQYF
. TRBJ1-1 . TRBV12-5 TGTGCTAGTGGTTTGGGGGGACGGAGCACTGAAGCTTTCTTT CASGLGGRSTEAFF
. TRBJ1-2 . TRBV30 TGTGCCTGGGAACAGGGAAACTATGGCTACACCTTC CAWEQGNYGYTF
. TRBJ1-2 . TRBV6-6 TGTGCCAGCGGGCAGGCGTCTTCGGGGGGCTACACCTTC CASGQASSGGYTF
. TRBJ1-1 . TRBV5-4 TGTGCCAGCAGCTTAGAAGGGGCAGGTGAAGCTTTCTTT CASSLEGAGEAFF
. TRBJ2-2 . TRBV19 TGTGCCAGTACGGGGACCAGCCACACCGGGGAGCTGTTTTTT CASTGTSHTGELFF
. TRBJ1-2 TRBD1 TRBV7-9 TGTGCCAGCAGCTTCGGGACAGTCTATGGCTACACCTTC CASSFGTVYGYTF
. TRBJ2-7 . TRBV14 TGTGCCAGCAGCCAAGTGATCGGTGAGCAGTACTTC CASSQVIGEQYF
. TRBJ2-2 . TRBV5-6 TGTGCCAGCAGCTTACGAAGTTGGGGGAGCGGCACCGGGGAGCTGTTTTTT CASSLRSWGSGTGELFF
. TRBJ1-1 TRBD1 TRBV15 TGTGCCACCAGCAGAGACAAGACAGGGTCGCGGACTGAAGCTTTCTTT CATSRDKTGSRTEAFF
. TRBJ1-5 TRBD1 TRBV19 TGTGCCAGTAGTATAGGTGGACAGGCGGGGTCCCTGCCCCAGCATTTT CASSIGGQAGSLPQHF
. TRBJ1-2 . TRBV14 TGTGCCAGCAGCCAAGATGGGGGCATCTATGGCTACACCTTC CASSQDGGIYGYTF
. TRBJ2-2 TRBD2 TRBV27 TGTGCCAGCAGCATGCGGGGGACTATTGACACCGGGGAGCTGTTTTTT CASSMRGTIDTGELFF
. TRBJ2-1 TRBD2 TRBV6-1 TGTGCCAGCAGTCTAGCGGGAGGGCCGAATGAGCAGTTCTTC CASSLAGGPNEQFF
. TRBJ2-7 TRBD2 TRBV6-5 TGTGCCAGCAGTAGATGGACTAGCGGGGCCCACGAGCAGTACTTC CASSRWTSGAHEQYF
. TRBJ2-1 . TRBV28 TGTGCCAGCAGTTTACTAAAAAGCTCCTACAATGAGCAGTTCTTC CASSLLKSSYNEQFF
. TRBJ2-7 TRBD2 TRBV4-2 TGTGCCAGCAGCCTTGCCGGGACTAGCGGGAGAGGGGGCGCCGAGCAGTACTTC CASSLAGTSGRGGAEQYF
. TRBJ2-1 . TRBV28 TGTGCCAGCAGTTTAGTGGGGGCCAATGAGCAGTTCTTC CASSLVGANEQFF
. TRBJ2-5 . TRBV2 TGTGCCAGCAGTGAGAGATCAGTGGCGGGATTAGAGACCCAGTACTTC CASSERSVAGLETQYF